These 15 T cell receptor beta chains were sequenced from one sample in a study of blood T cell repertoires in COVID-19. The assay was immunoSEQ multiplex PCR, and TCRdb's table has in-frame clones only and misses some. This repertoire shows 45,000 to 60,000 clones, around four fifths found once; its top ten account for around an eighth. The sample was peripheral blood. The receptors shown here come from a human donor with acute or convalescent COVID-19. The donor label of this sample is uncertain.

This chain joins TRBV9 and TRBJ1-1, with no clear D. This CDR3 is 12 amino acids long. The V gene's germline CDR1 is SGDLS and CDR2 YYNGEE. Trimming shortened V by 3 bases and J by 3 bases, and 6 bases separated the two germline ends. The CDR3 DNA reads TGTGCCAGCAGCGAGGGAGACACTGAAGCTTTCTTT. As protein: CASSEGDTEAFF.

The J gene is TRBJ2-7, the V gene TRBV9; 7 bases fit TRBD1. CDR3 length equals 15 residues. Germline values: CDR1 SGDLS, CDR2 YYNGEE. Germline trimming cut 2 bases from V and 0 bases from J; bases unmatched to any gene: 5. The CDR3 protein is CASSVGTALSYEQYF. CDR3 in DNA: TGTGCCAGCAGCGTGGGGACAGCTCTCTCCTACGAGCAGTACTTC.

The chain employs TRBV6-6 and TRBJ1-1, with D tentatively TRBD1 (6 bases). CDR1 is MNHNY, CDR2 SVGAGI, per germline (reference sequence). Trimming took off 5 bases at V and 4 bases at J, with 14 bases between the two ends. The CDR3 totals 14 residues. The CDR3 region is CASSTGGQFTEAFF. DNA of the CDR3: TGTGCCAGCAGTACCGGTGGACAGTTCACTGAAGCTTTCTTT.

V is TRBV27 and J is TRBJ1-2; 8 bases fit TRBD1. CDR3 length: 13 amino acids. V lost 6 bases to trimming and J lost 4 bases; unmatched junction nucleotides: 4. Looked up from germline, CDR1 is MNHEY and CDR2 is SMNVEV (reference sequence). The CDR3 region is CASRRTGGYGYTF. In nucleotides, the CDR3 is TGTGCCAGCAGACGTACAGGGGGCTATGGCTACACCTTC.

This clone was seen just once. This chain uses TRBV15 with TRBJ1-5, with a weak D call TRBD1 (5 bases). This CDR3 spans 15 amino acids. The V gene's germline CDR1 is LNHNV and CDR2 YYDKDF (reference sequence). Trimming cost V 1 base and J 7 bases, with 14 bases left between them. The CDR3 loop reads CATSRAGLTTQPQHF. CDR3 sequence (DNA): TGTGCCACCAGCAGAGCGGGACTGACGACCCAGCCCCAGCATTTT.

The chain joins TRBV19 to TRBJ1-5; tentative D call: TRBD1 (6 bases). The CDR3 consists of 15 residues. Trimming pared 5 bases from V and 7 bases from J, leaving 18 bases between. CDR1 is LNHDA and CDR2 is SQIVND in the germline V gene (reference sequence). CDR3 sequence (DNA): TGTGCCAGTAGTCTCTTAACAGGGCCCAGGCAGCCCCAGCATTTT. It encodes CASSLLTGPRQPQHF.

V and J are TRBV13 and TRBJ2-3; D remains ambiguous. V lost 2 bases, J lost 2 bases, and 5 bases lay in between. The CDR3 is 13 residues long. Germline V lookup: CDR1 PRHDT, CDR2 FYEKMQ (reference sequence). The CDR3 loop reads CASSLRPTDTQYF. CDR3 nucleotides: TGTGCCAGCAGCTTACGTCCCACAGATACGCAGTATTTT.

The chain carries TRBV9 and TRBJ2-1, with 10 bases that match TRBD2. Germline V lookup: CDR1 SGDLS, CDR2 YYNGEE. This CDR3 has 21 residues. With V trimmed by 0 bases and J by 0 bases, 15 bases remained unmatched. The CDR3 DNA sequence: TGTGCCAGCAGCGTAGTAGGGGCTGGGCTAGCGGGAGCCAGCTCCTACAATGAGCAGTTCTTC. It is translated as CASSVVGAGLAGASSYNEQFF.

The chain uses TRBV28 and TRBJ1-2; no reliable D call. This CDR3 contains 14 residues. V lost 3 bases and J lost 4, with 12 bases in between. Germline values: CDR1 MDHEN, CDR2 SYDVKM. The CDR3: CASSFVSVGYGYTF. As DNA, the CDR3 is TGTGCCAGCAGTTTCGTATCAGTTGGCTATGGCTACACCTTC.

V gene TRBV19 combines with J gene TRBJ1-4, with 7 bases that match TRBD1. V shed 4 bases and J 5 bases; nucleotides not matched to a gene: 7. This CDR3 contains 15 residues. Germline V CDR1 and CDR2: LNHDA, SQIVND (reference sequence). CDR3 residues: CASSTGDSYNEKLFF. The CDR3 nucleotides read TGTGCCAGTAGTACGGGGGACAGCTACAATGAAAAACTGTTTTTT.

The chain uses TRBV27 and TRBJ1-1; 8 nucleotides match TRBD1. CDR3 length: 15 amino acids. V was clipped by 7 bases and J by 6 bases; unmatched bases: 13. In germline, CDR1 is MNHEY, CDR2 SMNVEV (reference sequence). The CDR3 coding sequence is TGTGCCAGCACACCCCATGGACAGGGTGTAGCTGAAGCTTTCTTT. Its protein is CASTPHGQGVAEAFF.

The rearrangement uses TRBV27 and TRBJ1-2; 9 positions agree with TRBD1. The CDR3 is 14 amino acids. Per the germline V gene, CDR1 is MNHEY and CDR2 is SMNVEV (reference sequence). The ends lost 3 bases at V and 8 bases at J; junction bases unmatched: 7. CDR3: CASSLTDRGGGYTF. The CDR3 DNA reads as TGTGCCAGCAGTTTGACGGACAGGGGCGGGGGCTACACCTTC.

V gene TRBV4-3 combines with J gene TRBJ1-2, with TRBD1 matching 8 bases. The CDR3 extends over 14 amino acids. Trimming cost V 2 bases and J 5 bases; bases outside gene matches: 4. Germline V gene lookup returns CDR1 LGHNA and CDR2 YSLEER. The DNA of the CDR3 is TGCGCCAGCAGCCAACCGGGACAGGCGTATGGCTACACCTTC. Translated, it gives CASSQPGQAYGYTF.

The chain recombines TRBV18 with TRBJ2-2, with D possibly TRBD1 on 5 matching bases. Trimming cost V 2 bases and J 3 bases, with 7 bases left between them. Germline CDR1 and CDR2: KGHSH and LQKENI. This CDR3 has 14 amino acids. The CDR3 spells CASSPGQDTGELFF. The CDR3 coding sequence is TGTGCCAGCTCACCAGGACAAGACACCGGGGAGCTGTTTTTT.

V usage is TRBV10-2 and J usage is TRBJ1-5; tentatively, D is TRBD1 (6 bases). Looked up from germline, CDR1 is WSHSY and CDR2 is SAAADI. This CDR3 has 15 amino acids. Trimming cost V 2 bases and J 7 bases, with 15 bases left between them. CDR3 DNA: TGCGCCAGCAGTGAGACCGGGTCAGGGGTACAGCCCCAGCATTTT. It translates to CASSETGSGVQPQHF.